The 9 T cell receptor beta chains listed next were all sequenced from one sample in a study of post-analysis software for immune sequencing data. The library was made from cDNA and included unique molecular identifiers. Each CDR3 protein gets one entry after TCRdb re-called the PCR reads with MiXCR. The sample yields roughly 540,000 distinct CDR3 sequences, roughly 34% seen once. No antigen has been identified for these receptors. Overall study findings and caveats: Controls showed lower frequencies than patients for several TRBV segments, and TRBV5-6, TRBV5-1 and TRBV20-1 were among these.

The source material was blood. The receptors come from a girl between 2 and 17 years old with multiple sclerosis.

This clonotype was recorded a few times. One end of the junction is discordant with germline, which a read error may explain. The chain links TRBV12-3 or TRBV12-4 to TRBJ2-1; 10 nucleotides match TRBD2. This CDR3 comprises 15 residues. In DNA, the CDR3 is TGTGCCAGCAGTATAGCGGGGGGTACTTACAATGAGCAGTTCTTC. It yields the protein CASSIAGGTYNEQFF.

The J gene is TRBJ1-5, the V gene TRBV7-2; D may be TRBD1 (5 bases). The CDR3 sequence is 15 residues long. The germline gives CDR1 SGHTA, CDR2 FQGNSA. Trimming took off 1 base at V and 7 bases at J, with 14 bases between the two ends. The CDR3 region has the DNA TGTGCCAGCAGCTTAGACCCAGGGCGGGGACAGCCCCAGCATTTT. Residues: CASSLDPGRGQPQHF.

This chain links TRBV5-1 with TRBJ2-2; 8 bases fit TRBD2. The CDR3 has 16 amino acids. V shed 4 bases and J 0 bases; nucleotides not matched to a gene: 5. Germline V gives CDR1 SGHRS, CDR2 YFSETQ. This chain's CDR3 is CASSLRGGPNTGELFF. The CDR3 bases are TGCGCCAGCAGCCTACGGGGGGGCCCGAACACCGGGGAGCTGTTTTTT.

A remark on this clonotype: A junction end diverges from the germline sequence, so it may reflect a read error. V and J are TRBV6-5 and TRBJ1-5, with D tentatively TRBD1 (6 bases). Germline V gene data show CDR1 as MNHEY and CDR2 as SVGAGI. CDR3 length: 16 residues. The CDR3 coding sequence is TGTGCCTGCAGAAAAACACAGGGAAGGGGGTATCAGCCCCAGCATTTT. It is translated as CACRKTQGRGYQPQHF.

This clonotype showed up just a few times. The DNA of the CDR3 is TGTGCCAGTTTTACTAGGGAGGGAAACACCGGGGAGCTGTTTTTT. Amino acids: CASFTREGNTGELFF. The V gene is TRBV10-3, the J gene TRBJ2-2; 7 bases agree with TRBD2. Germline-derived CDR1 and CDR2 are ENHRY and SYGVKD. V was clipped by 10 bases and J by 2 bases; unmatched bases: 10. This CDR3 spans 15 amino acids.

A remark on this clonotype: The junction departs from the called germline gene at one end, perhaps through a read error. CDR3 loop: CAISETQGSTPNEKRFF. The CDR3 DNA reads TGTGCCATCAGTGAGACTCAGGGGTCCACCCCCAACGAAAAACGGTTTTTT. The chain combines TRBV10-3 with TRBJ1-4, with a tentative D call TRBD1 (6 bases). Germline values: CDR1 ENHRY, CDR2 SYGVKD. The CDR3 runs 17 residues.

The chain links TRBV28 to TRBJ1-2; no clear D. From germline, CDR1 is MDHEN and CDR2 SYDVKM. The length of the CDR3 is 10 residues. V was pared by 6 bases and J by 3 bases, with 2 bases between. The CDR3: CASSHYGYTF. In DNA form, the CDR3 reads TGTGCCAGCAGCCACTATGGCTACACCTTC.

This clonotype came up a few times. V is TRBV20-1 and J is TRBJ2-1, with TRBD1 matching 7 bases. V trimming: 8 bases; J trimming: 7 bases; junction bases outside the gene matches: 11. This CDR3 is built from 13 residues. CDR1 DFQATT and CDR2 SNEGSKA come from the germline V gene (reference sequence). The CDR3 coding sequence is TGCAGTTGCCTCCAGGGGGTATGGAATGAGCAGTTCTTC. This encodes CSCLQGVWNEQFF.

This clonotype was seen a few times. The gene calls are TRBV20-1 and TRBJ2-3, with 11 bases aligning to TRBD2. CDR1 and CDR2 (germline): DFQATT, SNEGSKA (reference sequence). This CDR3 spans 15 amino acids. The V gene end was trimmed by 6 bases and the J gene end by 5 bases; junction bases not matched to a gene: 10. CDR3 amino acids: CSAVYSGGAGDTQYF. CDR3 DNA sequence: TGCAGTGCCGTATATAGCGGGGGGGCCGGAGATACGCAGTATTTT.